This TCR beta chain emerged from a study of blood T cell repertoires in COVID-19. Looking at the study overall: The study drew acute and convalescent COVID-19 samples from the United States, Italy and Spain.

Authors' data handling: Estimation of nucleated cell counts relied on the amplification of reference gene primers. The table came from immunoSEQ multiplex PCR; TCRdb's copy has only in-frame clones and leaves some out. The V and J calls and clone size were taken over from that table, and D and trimming were inferred from the DNA. The repertoire holds 300,000 to 350,000 clones, with roughly 87% as singletons. Between the trimmed V and J ends, which lost 3 bases and 2 bases, there was a span of 11 bases. The V gene's germline CDR1 is SGHTS and CDR2 YDEGEE. The CDR3 is made up of 15 amino acids. Sequenced material: peripheral blood. This receptor was obtained from a man aged 30 to 39 with COVID-19, enrolled during active disease. V is TRBV5-8 and J is TRBJ2-2; D is perhaps TRBD1 (6 bases). CDR3 protein: CASSYLQGNTGELFF. The CDR3 DNA reads as TGTGCCAGCAGCTACCTACAGGGAAACACCGGGGAGCTGTTTTTT.